These 32 T cell receptor beta chains were sequenced from one sample in a study of T-cell reconstitution after alpha-beta-depleted transplantation in children. TCRbeta library preparation incorporated unique molecular identifiers. TCRdb independently ran MiXCR on the PCR reads; one entry per CDR3 protein. The table has around 370,000 distinct CDR3 sequences, around 10% seen once; the top ten hold approximately 2.3%. The material sequenced was PBMCs from the stem cell graft donor, taken from the stem cell graft. The source of these receptors is a human donor who donated a stem cell graft to a child with acute lymphoblastic leukemia.

Concerning this clonotype itself: Compared with germline, one end of the junction differs, possibly owing to a read error. The chain is built from TRBV29-1 and TRBJ2-7; perhaps TRBD2 as D (6 bases). The CDR3 contains 13 residues. CDR1 and CDR2 (germline): SQVTM, ANQGSEA. CDR3 in DNA: TGCAGCGCTGAAGTGGGAGGCACGTACGAGCAGTACTTC. This translates into CSAEVGGTYEQYF.

The chain carries TRBV9 and TRBJ2-5, with 7 bases fitting TRBD2. From germline, CDR1 is SGDLS and CDR2 YYNGEE. J was trimmed by 3 bases and V by 4 bases; bases with no gene match: 6. The CDR3 runs to 14 residues. CDR3 DNA: TGTGCCAGCAGCACCCGGGGAGGGGAAGAGACCCAGTACTTC. Protein product: CASSTRGGEETQYF.

The chain carries TRBV4-2 and TRBJ2-7; 7 nucleotides line up with TRBD1. The CDR3 is 18 residues long. Losses at the gene ends were 4 bases for V and 2 bases for J; bases not matched to a gene: 17. Germline V CDR1 and CDR2: LGHNA, YNFKEQ. The CDR3 sequence is CASSPQGVRGRSPYEQYF. The DNA for the CDR3 is TGTGCCAGCAGCCCTCAGGGGGTGAGGGGGCGCTCGCCCTACGAGCAGTACTTC.

This clonotype has only a few counts. The chain joins TRBV18 to TRBJ1-4, with D unclear. Germline CDR1 KGHSH, CDR2 LQKENI. V lost 5 bases and J 0 bases, leaving 13 bases between the germline ends. This CDR3 is built from 16 residues. In DNA form, the CDR3 reads TGTGCCAGCTCAGGTTCGGGATTGGCAACTAATGAAAAACTGTTTTTT. It translates to CASSGSGLATNEKLFF.

This clonotype was recorded many times. The V gene is TRBV7-2, the J gene TRBJ2-3; 8 nucleotides line up with TRBD2. The J segment lost 0 bases and the V segment lost 6 bases, leaving 5 bases of the junction unmatched. This CDR3 comprises 15 residues. Germline CDR1 reads SGHTA; CDR2 reads FQGNSA. The CDR3 protein is CASSPGLASTDTQYF. In nucleotides, the CDR3 is TGTGCCAGCAGTCCCGGACTAGCCAGCACAGATACGCAGTATTTT.

In this sample, this clonotype turned up a few times. The genes are TRBV3-1 and TRBJ2-1; 10 nucleotides agree with TRBD2. V lost 0 bases and J lost 2; bases outside the gene matches: 7. CDR1 and CDR2 from the germline V gene are LGHDT and YNNKEL (reference sequence). The CDR3 is made up of 18 amino acids. The CDR3 DNA follows: TGTGCCAGCAGCCAAGAAGGGGGAAGCGGGAGGGCCTACAATGAGCAGTTCTTC. Translation gives CASSQEGGSGRAYNEQFF.

A few counts support this clonotype. CDR3 protein: CSATPGERVYEQYF. In DNA form, the CDR3 reads TGCAGTGCAACACCAGGGGAGCGAGTATACGAGCAGTACTTC. V is TRBV20-1 and J is TRBJ2-7, with D perhaps matching TRBD1 (6 bases). The germline gives CDR1 DFQATT, CDR2 SNEGSKA (reference sequence). V gave up 6 bases and J gave up 4 bases, with 19 bases separating them. This CDR3 has 14 amino acids.

This clonotype was recorded a few times. This sequence joins TRBV12-3 or TRBV12-4 and TRBJ2-1, with TRBD1 identical over 7 bases. The CDR3 spans 14 residues. Trimming at V came to 4 bases and at J to 6 bases, leaving 6 bases not matched to a gene. CDR3 amino acids: CASSSTGTLNEQFF. The CDR3 DNA follows: TGTGCCAGCAGTTCGACAGGGACCCTCAATGAGCAGTTCTTC.

This clonotype was seen ten or more times. The chain is built from TRBV20-1 and TRBJ2-2, with 10 bases that match TRBD1. Losses at the gene ends were 6 bases for V and 4 bases for J; bases not matched to a gene: 5. Germline V gene data show CDR1 as DFQATT and CDR2 as SNEGSKA (reference sequence). This CDR3 region has 14 residues. The CDR3 bases are TGCAGTGCCTCGAGGACAGGGGGCACCGGGGAGCTGTTTTTT. Translation gives CSASRTGGTGELFF.

The V gene is TRBV20-1, the J gene TRBJ2-7; 13 bases are a match to TRBD2. The V segment lost 5 bases and the J segment 3 bases; nucleotides outside the gene matches: 4. The CDR3 totals 14 residues. Germline loops: CDR1 DFQATT, CDR2 SNEGSKA (reference sequence). The CDR3 is CSAPGLAGIYEQYF. CDR3 DNA sequence: TGCAGTGCTCCGGGACTAGCGGGAATCTACGAGCAGTACTTC.

The V and J genes are TRBV6-5 and TRBJ2-7; D gene unclear. The V gene lost 2 bases and the J gene lost 0 bases, with 8 bases spanning the gap. CDR1 and CDR2 from the germline V gene are MNHEY and SVGAGI. The CDR3 spans 14 residues. The CDR3 spells CASSYGVSSYEQYF. CDR3 DNA: TGTGCCAGCAGTTACGGAGTGAGCTCCTACGAGCAGTACTTC.

This clonotype was picked up many times. The chain is built from TRBV12-3 or TRBV12-4 and TRBJ1-1, with 7 bases fitting TRBD1. Trimming cost V 0 bases and J 7 bases; bases outside gene matches: 2. This CDR3 contains 13 residues. This CDR3 reads CASSLAGDSEAFF. As DNA, the CDR3 is TGTGCCAGCAGTTTAGCGGGGGACAGTGAAGCTTTCTTT.

There are a few counts of this clonotype. The rearrangement uses TRBV4-3 and TRBJ2-6, with D unresolved. The CDR3 covers 15 residues. Germline V lookup: CDR1 LGHNA, CDR2 YSLEER. V gave up 1 base and J gave up 0 bases, with 4 bases separating them. The CDR3: CASSQGNSGANVLTF. Here the CDR3 DNA reads TGCGCCAGCAGCCAAGGAAACTCTGGGGCCAACGTCCTGACTTTC.

This clonotype was counted only a few times. The rearrangement links TRBV18 to TRBJ2-4; maybe TRBD1 (5 bases). CDR3 length equals 20 residues. The V end lost 5 bases, the J end lost 7 bases, and 33 bases lay between the germline ends. Germline CDR1 KGHSH, CDR2 LQKENI. CDR3 DNA sequence: TGTGCCAGCTCAGGGCTCTGGGGCCGTCGCGACACCGGGCAAGGGAACATTCAGTACTTC. As protein: CASSGLWGRRDTGQGNIQYF.

DNA for the CDR3: TGCGCCAGCAGCTTGACCTCCACCTACAATGAGCAGTTCTTC. It translates to CASSLTSTYNEQFF. The J gene is TRBJ2-1, the V gene TRBV5-1; D gene uncertain. The germline CDR1 and CDR2 sequences are SGHRS and YFSETQ. Trimming removed 1 base from V and 2 bases from J, with 7 bases in between. This CDR3 has 14 amino acids.

V and J are TRBV5-1 and TRBJ1-1, with 9 nucleotides matching TRBD1. V shed 4 bases, J shed 0 bases, and the junction held 7 bases outside the gene matches. Looked up from germline, CDR1 is SGHRS and CDR2 is YFSETQ. This CDR3 contains 16 residues. CDR3 amino acids: CASSEQGAGMNTEAFF. The DNA for the CDR3 is TGCGCCAGCAGCGAACAGGGGGCGGGGATGAACACTGAAGCTTTCTTT.

This clonotype has a handful of counts. The rearrangement links TRBV20-1 to TRBJ2-1, with D unresolved. V was clipped by 0 bases and J by 0 bases, with 12 bases between them. Germline V gene lookup returns CDR1 DFQATT and CDR2 SNEGSKA (reference sequence). The CDR3 length is 16 residues. CDR3 bases: TGCAGTGCTAGAGATCGTGGCGGTTACTCCTACAATGAGCAGTTCTTC. Encoded protein: CSARDRGGYSYNEQFF.

This clonotype was seen many times. This rearrangement joins TRBV5-6 to TRBJ2-5, with TRBD1 identical over 9 bases. V shed 0 bases, J shed 5 bases, and the junction held 8 bases outside the gene matches. Germline CDR1 and CDR2: SGHDT and YYEEEE. CDR3 length: 16 residues. The CDR3 protein is CASSLALQGASETQYF. The CDR3 DNA sequence: TGTGCCAGCAGCTTGGCTCTACAGGGGGCGAGCGAGACCCAGTACTTC.

The J gene is TRBJ2-3, the V gene TRBV7-2; D possibly corresponds to TRBD2 (5 bases). The V and J ends lost 3 bases and 4 bases respectively, with 8 bases between them. In germline, CDR1 is SGHTA, CDR2 FQGNSA. The CDR3 extends over 13 amino acids. The CDR3 DNA is TGTGCCAGCAGCTTTTTGGGAGCAGATACGCAGTATTTT. It codes for CASSFLGADTQYF. The complete variable domain, with remaining parts taken from reference TRBV7-2 and TRBJ2-3, reads GAGVSQSPSNKVTEKGKDVELRCDPISGHTALYWYRQSLGQGLEFLIYFQGNSAPDKSGLPSDRFSAERTGGSVSTLTIQRTQQEDSAVYLCASSFLGADTQYFGPGTRLTVL.

This clonotype was picked up a small number of times. The chain uses TRBV7-8 and TRBJ2-1; possibly TRBD2 for D (6 bases). The germline V and J ends were trimmed by 8 bases and 9 bases, with 23 bases remaining between them. The length of the CDR3 is 15 residues. Germline V gives CDR1 SGHVS, CDR2 FQNEAQ. The CDR3: CASAPTILMGGEQFF. The CDR3, as DNA: TGTGCCAGCGCCCCTACCATCCTGATGGGGGGTGAGCAGTTCTTC.

This clonotype has ten or more counts. The chain employs TRBV7-2 and TRBJ2-7, with D perhaps TRBD1 or TRBD2 (6 bases each). Trimming stripped 3 bases from V and 0 bases from J, with 15 bases between. CDR3 size: 16 residues. Per the germline V gene, CDR1 is SGHTA and CDR2 is FQGNSA. The CDR3 coding sequence is TGTGCCAGCAGCTTCTCGGGGGCCCCATCCTCCTACGAGCAGTACTTC. Translating it yields CASSFSGAPSSYEQYF.

This clonotype was detected a few times. The chain employs TRBV4-3 and TRBJ2-7; 10 bases match TRBD1. V lost 3 bases, J lost 6 bases, and 8 bases stayed unmatched. This CDR3 contains 15 residues. CDR1 and CDR2 from the germline V gene are LGHNA and YSLEER. Here the CDR3 reads CASSQGTGVISEQYF. The CDR3 coding sequence is TGCGCCAGCAGCCAGGGGACAGGGGTAATTTCCGAGCAGTACTTC.

This clonotype was seen more than once but under ten times. This chain uses TRBV5-1 with TRBJ2-5; no definite D call. Germline V gene sequence: CDR1 SGHRS, CDR2 YFSETQ. The length of the CDR3 is 14 residues. Trimming shortened V by 1 base and J by 3 bases, and 10 bases separated the two germline ends. In nucleotides, the CDR3 is TGCGCCAGCAGCTTGATGGGCGTCGAAGAGACCCAGTACTTC. Translating it yields CASSLMGVEETQYF.

In DNA form, the CDR3 reads TGCAGCGTTGTGCCCGCGAACAGGGGGAGGTCTGGGGCCAACGTCCTGACTTTC. It codes for CSVVPANRGRSGANVLTF. The gene calls are TRBV29-1 and TRBJ2-6, with 8 nucleotides matching TRBD1. The CDR3 runs to 18 residues. With 4 bases clipped from V and 1 base from J, the junction kept 12 bases outside the gene matches. Germline V CDR1 and CDR2: SQVTM, ANQGSEA. Supplemented by reference TRBV29-1 and TRBJ2-6, the full variable domain reads SAVISQKPSRDICQRGTSLTIQCQVDSQVTMMFWYRQQPGQSLTLIATANQGSEATYESGFVIDKFPISRPNLTFSTLTVSNMSPEDSSIYLCSVVPANRGRSGANVLTFGAGSRLTVL.

The chain is built from TRBV27 and TRBJ2-6, with 8 bases identical to TRBD1. The CDR3 sequence is 18 residues long. The trim removed 4 bases at V and 2 bases at J, leaving 10 bases unmatched. Germline V CDR1 and CDR2: MNHEY, SMNVEV (reference sequence). The CDR3 DNA reads as TGTGCCAGCAGTTCAGTAGGACAGGGAAGCCCTGGGGCCAACGTCCTGACTTTC. It is translated as CASSSVGQGSPGANVLTF.

This clonotype was found many times. V and J are TRBV28 and TRBJ2-3, with D unresolved. The CDR3 length is 17 residues. The germline V gene has CDR1 MDHEN and CDR2 SYDVKM. Trimming shortened V by 6 bases and J by 2 bases, and 21 bases separated the two germline ends. The CDR3 loop is CASSSLPPQTHTDTQYF. CDR3 sequence (DNA): TGTGCCAGCAGCTCCTTGCCCCCCCAAACCCACACAGATACGCAGTATTTT.

A few counts support this clonotype. The chain links TRBV10-3 to TRBJ2-3; D possibly corresponds to TRBD2 (6 bases). The CDR3 is 15 amino acids. Trimming took 3 bases from V and 2 from J, leaving 12 bases between them. CDR1 ENHRY and CDR2 SYGVKD come from the germline V gene. The CDR3 DNA follows: TGTGCCATCAGTGAACAGGCGGGGCACACAGATACGCAGTATTTT. Protein sequence: CAISEQAGHTDTQYF.

A few counts support this clonotype. The rearrangement joins TRBV4-1 to TRBJ2-5; 7 nucleotides match TRBD2. The CDR3 loop spans 17 amino acids. Germline V lookup: CDR1 MGHRA, CDR2 YSYEKL. V was pared by 0 bases and J by 4 bases, with 11 bases of the junction left unmatched. CDR3 DNA: TGCGCCAGCAGCCAAGATCTCTTTTCGGGGGGAAGAGAGACCCAGTACTTC. It codes for CASSQDLFSGGRETQYF.

The gene calls are TRBV21-1 and TRBJ2-1; TRBD1 is the table's D call, not checked against the DNA. TRBV21-1 is a listed pseudogene. The CDR3 covers 18 residues. This CDR3 is CASSKCRGPPGTVNEQFF. The DNA for the CDR3 is TGTGCCAGCAGCAAATGCAGGGGACCACCCGGGACGGTGAATGAGCAGTTCTTC.

The table lists this clonotype with a few counts. The chain carries TRBV7-8 and TRBJ1-1, with no clear D. CDR1 is SGHVS, CDR2 FQNEAQ, per germline. The CDR3 totals 14 residues. V lost 1 base and J 1 base, leaving 7 bases between the germline ends. CDR3 amino acids: CASSLVNQNTEAFF. DNA of the CDR3: TGTGCCAGCAGCTTAGTTAACCAGAACACTGAAGCTTTCTTT. The full variable domain, with the rest looked up from reference TRBV7-8 and TRBJ1-1, is GAGVSQSPRYKVAKRGQDVALRCDPISGHVSLFWYQQALGQGPEFLTYFQNEAQLDKSGLPSDRFFAERPEGSVSTLKIQRTQQEDSAVYLCASSLVNQNTEAFFGQGTRLTVV.

There are many counts of this clonotype. The chain employs TRBV5-1 and TRBJ2-2; TRBD2 aligns across 8 bases. This CDR3 spans 14 amino acids. With V trimmed by 6 bases and J by 3 bases, 4 bases remained unmatched. In germline, CDR1 is SGHRS, CDR2 YFSETQ. The CDR3 DNA reads as TGCGCCAGCACAGCGGGAGAGGACACCGGGGAGCTGTTTTTT. It is translated as CASTAGEDTGELFF.

This clonotype was detected a few times. This sequence joins TRBV5-6 and TRBJ2-1, with D perhaps TRBD1 or TRBD2 (5 bases each). V was shortened by 6 bases and J by 6 bases, with 13 bases between the two germline ends. The length of the CDR3 is 13 residues. The germline CDR1 and CDR2 sequences are SGHDT and YYEEEE. The CDR3, as DNA: TGTGCCAGCACCCCGGGACCGACCAATGAGCAGTTCTTC. As protein: CASTPGPTNEQFF.